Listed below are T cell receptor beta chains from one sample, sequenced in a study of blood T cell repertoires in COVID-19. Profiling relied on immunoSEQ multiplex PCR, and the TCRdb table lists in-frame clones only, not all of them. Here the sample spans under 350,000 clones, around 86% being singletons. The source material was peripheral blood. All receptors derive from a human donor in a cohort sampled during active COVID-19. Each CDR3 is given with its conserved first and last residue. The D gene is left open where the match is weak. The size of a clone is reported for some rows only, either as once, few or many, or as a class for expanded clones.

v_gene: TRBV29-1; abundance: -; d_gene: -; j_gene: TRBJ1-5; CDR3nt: TGCAGCGTTCAACAGGGTCTCACTCAGCCCCAGCATTTT; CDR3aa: CSVQQGLTQPQHF
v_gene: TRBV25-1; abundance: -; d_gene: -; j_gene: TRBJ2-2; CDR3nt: TGTGCCAGCTCTCGCGGACAGTACACCGGGGAGCTGTTTTTT; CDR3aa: CASSRGQYTGELFF
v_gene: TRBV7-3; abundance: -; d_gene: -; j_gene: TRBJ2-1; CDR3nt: TGTGCCAGCAGCTCGTCAGATTACAATGAGCAGTTCTTC; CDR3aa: CASSSSDYNEQFF
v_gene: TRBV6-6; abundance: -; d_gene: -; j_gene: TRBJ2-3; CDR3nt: TGTGCCAGCCGGGGACTTAGTGTAGATACGCAGTATTTT; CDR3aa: CASRGLSVDTQYF
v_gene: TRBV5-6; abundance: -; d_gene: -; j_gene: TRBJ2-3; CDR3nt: TGTGCCAGCAGCCCCGGACAGAATATGGATACGCAGTATTTT; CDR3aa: CASSPGQNMDTQYF
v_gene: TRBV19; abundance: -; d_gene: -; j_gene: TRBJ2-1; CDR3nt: TGTGCCAGTGGACAGCTCCCTTCCTACAATGAGCAGTTCTTC; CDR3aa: CASGQLPSYNEQFF
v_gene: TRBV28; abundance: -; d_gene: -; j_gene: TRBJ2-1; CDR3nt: TGTGCCAGCACATCTACGGGATCCTACAATGAGCAGTTCTTC; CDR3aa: CASTSTGSYNEQFF
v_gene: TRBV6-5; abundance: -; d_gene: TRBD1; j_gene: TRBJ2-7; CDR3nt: TGTGCCAGCAGTTACTCGGGACAGAGGTCCTACGAGCAGTACTTC; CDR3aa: CASSYSGQRSYEQYF
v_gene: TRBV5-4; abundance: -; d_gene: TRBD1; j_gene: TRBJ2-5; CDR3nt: TGTGCCAGCCGGAATCGGGACAGACAAGAGACCCAGTACTTC; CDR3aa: CASRNRDRQETQYF
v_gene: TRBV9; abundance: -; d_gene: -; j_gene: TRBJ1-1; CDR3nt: TGTGCCAGCAGCGTAGGAGGACGTCAGGACTACACTGAAGCTTTCTTT; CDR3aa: CASSVGGRQDYTEAFF
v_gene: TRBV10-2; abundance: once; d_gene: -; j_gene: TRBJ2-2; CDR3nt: TGCGCCAGCAGTGAGTCCCTCAGACAGACGAACACCGGGGAGCTGTTTTTT; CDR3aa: CASSESLRQTNTGELFF
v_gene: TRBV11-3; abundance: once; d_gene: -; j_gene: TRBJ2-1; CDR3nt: TGTGCCAGCAGCCCAGCGGATTCCTACAATGAGCAGTTCTTC; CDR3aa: CASSPADSYNEQFF
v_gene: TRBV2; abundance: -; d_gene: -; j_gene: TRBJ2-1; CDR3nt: TGTGCCAGCAGTGCTCGTAGCAGCGACTACAATGAGCAGTTCTTC; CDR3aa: CASSARSSDYNEQFF
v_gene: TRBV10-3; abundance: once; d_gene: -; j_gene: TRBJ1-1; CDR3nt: TGTGCCAGCGAGGGGGGGCCGATGAACACTGAAGCTTTCTTT; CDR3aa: CASEGGPMNTEAFF
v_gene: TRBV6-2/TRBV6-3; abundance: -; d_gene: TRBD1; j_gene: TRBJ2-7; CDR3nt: TGTGCCAGCAGTACCACAGGGGGGACCTTCTACGAGCAGTACTTC; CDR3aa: CASSTTGGTFYEQYF
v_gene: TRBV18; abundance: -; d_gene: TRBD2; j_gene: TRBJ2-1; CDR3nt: TGTGCCAGCTCACCAGGGGCGGGGGCCTACAATGAGCAGTTCTTC; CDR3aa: CASSPGAGAYNEQFF
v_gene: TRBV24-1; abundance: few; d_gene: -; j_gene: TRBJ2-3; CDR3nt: TGTGCCACCAGTGAAACCGGGTCGAAGTCAGATACGCAGTATTTT; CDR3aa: CATSETGSKSDTQYF
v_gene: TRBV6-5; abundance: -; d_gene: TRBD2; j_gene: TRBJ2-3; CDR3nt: TGTGCCAGCAGTTATGACGGGAGGGCCATTACAGATACGCAGTATTTT; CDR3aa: CASSYDGRAITDTQYF
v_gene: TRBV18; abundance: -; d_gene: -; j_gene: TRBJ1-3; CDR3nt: TGTGCCAGCTCACCGCCTCGGGGAAGGACTGGAAACACCATATATTTT; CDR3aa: CASSPPRGRTGNTIYF
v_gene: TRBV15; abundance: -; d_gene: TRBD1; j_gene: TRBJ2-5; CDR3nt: TGTGCCACCAGCACACCGAAGACAGGGAGAGAGACCCAGTACTTC; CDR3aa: CATSTPKTGRETQYF
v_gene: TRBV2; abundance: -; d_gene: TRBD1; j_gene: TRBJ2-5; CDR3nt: TGTGCCAGCATGCGGCCTGACAGGGCGGAGACCCAGTACTTC; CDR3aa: CASMRPDRAETQYF
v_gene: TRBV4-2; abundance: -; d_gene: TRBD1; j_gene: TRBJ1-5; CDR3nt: TGTGCCAGCAGCCAAGATGGACAGGGAAGTCAGCCCCAGCATTTT; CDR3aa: CASSQDGQGSQPQHF
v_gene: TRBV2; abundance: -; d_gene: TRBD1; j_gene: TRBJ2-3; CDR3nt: TGTGCCAGCAGCCGGGACAGGGGGACAGATACGCAGTATTTT; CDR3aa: CASSRDRGTDTQYF
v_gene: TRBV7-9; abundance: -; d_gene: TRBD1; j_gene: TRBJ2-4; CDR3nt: TGTGCCAGCAGCTTAGGGGACAGCGCTTTTATTCAGTACTTC; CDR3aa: CASSLGDSAFIQYF
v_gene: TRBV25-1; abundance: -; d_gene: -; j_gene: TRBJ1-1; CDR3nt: TGTGCCAGCAGCCAATCTGTCCGGGGGGACACTGAAGCTTTCTTT; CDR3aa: CASSQSVRGDTEAFF
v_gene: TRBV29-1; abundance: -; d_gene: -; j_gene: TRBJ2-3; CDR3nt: TGCAGCGTATCCCCGGGCGGGACAGATACGCAGTATTTT; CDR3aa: CSVSPGGTDTQYF
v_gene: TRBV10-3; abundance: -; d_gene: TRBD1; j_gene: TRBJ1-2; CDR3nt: TGTGCCATCAGTGAAGGGACAGGGACTGGCTACACCTTC; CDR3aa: CAISEGTGTGYTF
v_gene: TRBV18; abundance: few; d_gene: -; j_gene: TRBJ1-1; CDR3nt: TGTGCCAGCTCACCGGGGCTTGACACTGAAGCTTTCTTT; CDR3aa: CASSPGLDTEAFF
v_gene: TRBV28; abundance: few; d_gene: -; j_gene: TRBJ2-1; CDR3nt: TGTGCCAGCAGATCGATACGGGAAGGATACAATGAGCAGTTCTTC; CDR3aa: CASRSIREGYNEQFF